What follows are 8 T cell receptor beta chains derived from one specimen sequenced in a study of blood T cell repertoires in COVID-19. TCRdb's table, derived via immunoSEQ multiplex PCR, lists solely in-frame clones and lacks some. The top ten clones hold roughly 8.2% of a sample with 150,000 to 200,000 clones, 65% to 90% of them seen once. Input material: peripheral blood. These receptor sequences come from a man aged 60 to 69 with acute or convalescent COVID-19.

The rearrangement uses TRBV30 and TRBJ2-5; 8 bases map to TRBD1. CDR3 length equals 12 residues. V lost 7 bases and J lost 4; bases outside the gene matches: 5. Germline V gives CDR1 GTSNPN, CDR2 SVGIG (reference sequence). The CDR3 DNA reads TGTGCCTTGGAAACAGGGGGAGAGACCCAGTACTTC. It is translated as CALETGGETQYF.

The gene calls are TRBV5-1 and TRBJ2-1; TRBD2 matches 7 bases. Per germline, CDR1 SGHRS and CDR2 YFSETQ. This CDR3 region has 15 residues. V trimming: 0 bases; J trimming: 6 bases; junction bases outside the gene matches: 6. The CDR3: CASSLEGGRGNEQFF. As DNA, the CDR3 is TGCGCCAGCAGCTTGGAAGGCGGGAGAGGCAATGAGCAGTTCTTC.

V usage is TRBV30 and J usage is TRBJ1-1; D is perhaps TRBD1 (5 bases). V gave up 1 base and J gave up 10 bases, with 13 bases separating them. The CDR3 is made up of 12 amino acids. Germline V CDR1 and CDR2: GTSNPN, SVGIG (reference sequence). CDR3 protein: CAWSETSGGAFF. In DNA, the CDR3 is TGTGCCTGGAGTGAGACCTCCGGGGGAGCTTTCTTT.

This rearrangement joins TRBV3-1 (or the pseudogene TRBV3-2) to TRBJ2-7; D is ambiguous. This CDR3 has 12 amino acids. The germline V gene has CDR1 LGHDT and CDR2 YNNKEL (reference sequence). V was trimmed by 4 bases and J by 7 bases, leaving 11 bases between them. This CDR3 reads CASSRAFGEQYF. The CDR3 coding sequence is TGTGCCAGCAGCCGGGCTTTTGGGGAGCAGTACTTC.

V gene TRBV24-1 combines with J gene TRBJ2-3; 7 positions match TRBD1. CDR3 length: 15 residues. CDR1 KGHDR and CDR2 SFDVKD come from the germline V gene. Trimming removed 3 bases from V and 4 bases from J; junction bases left unmatched: 6. The CDR3 loop reads CATSDSAGGADTQYF. DNA of the CDR3: TGTGCCACCAGTGATAGTGCAGGGGGAGCAGATACGCAGTATTTT.

The genes are TRBV18 and TRBJ2-1; possible D gene TRBD1, 5 bases. Per the germline V gene, CDR1 is KGHSH and CDR2 is LQKENI. The CDR3 is 12 amino acids. Trimming cost V 1 base and J 8 bases, with 6 bases left between them. CDR3 sequence (DNA): TGTGCCAGCTCACCACAGGGGCATGAGCAGTTCTTC. Protein: CASSPQGHEQFF.

This chain joins TRBV19 and TRBJ2-7, with TRBD1 matching 9 bases. Looked up from germline, CDR1 is LNHDA and CDR2 is SQIVND (reference sequence). The J segment lost 5 bases and the V segment lost 1 base, leaving 12 bases of the junction unmatched. The length of the CDR3 is 17 residues. CDR3: CASSIAKLGQGLHEQYF. For the CDR3, the DNA is TGTGCCAGTAGTATAGCGAAACTGGGACAGGGATTGCACGAGCAGTACTTC.

This chain connects TRBV5-1 to TRBJ2-2, with unresolved D. Trimming took off 1 base at V and 5 bases at J, with 6 bases between the two ends. Germline V gene lookup returns CDR1 SGHRS and CDR2 YFSETQ. The length of the CDR3 is 13 residues. CDR3 sequence: CASSLYGTGELFF. CDR3 sequence (DNA): TGCGCCAGCAGCTTGTACGGGACCGGGGAGCTGTTTTTT.